This passage covers 11 T cell receptor beta chains from one sample sequenced in a study of blood T cell repertoires in COVID-19. The protocol was immunoSEQ multiplex PCR, while the TCRdb copy is restricted to in-frame clones and leaves out a portion. The sample consists of about 320,000 clones, 75% to 90% of them appearing once. The sequenced material came from PBMCs or T cells enriched from blood (not recorded which). Receptors originate from a man in his 60s who had recovered from COVID-19.

The chain employs TRBV6-5 and TRBJ2-7, with 7 bases fitting TRBD1. CDR1 is MNHEY and CDR2 is SVGAGI in the germline V gene. The CDR3 totals 14 residues. J gave up 1 base and V 5 bases, and 5 bases lay outside the gene matches. CDR3 in DNA: TGTGCCAGCAGTCTAGGGGGCAGGTCCTACGAGCAGTACTTC. This gives the protein CASSLGGRSYEQYF.

V gene TRBV7-9 combines with J gene TRBJ2-7; D may be TRBD1 (6 bases). Trimming took 3 bases from V and 5 from J, leaving 14 bases between them. Germline loops: CDR1 SEHNR, CDR2 FQNEAQ (reference sequence). The CDR3 loop spans 14 amino acids. The CDR3 DNA reads as TGTGCCAGCAGCTTCGGTGAACAGGGAGACGAGCAGTACTTC. This codes for CASSFGEQGDEQYF. The variable domain in full, completed from reference TRBV7-9 and TRBJ2-7, reads DTGVSQNPRHKITKRGQNVTFRCDPISEHNRLYWYRQTLGQGPEFLTYFQNEAQLEKSRLLSDRFSAERPKGSFSTLEIQRTEQGDSAMYLCASSFGEQGDEQYFGPGTRLTVT.

The V and J genes are TRBV28 and TRBJ1-3; 10 bases match TRBD1. The CDR3 has 17 amino acids. V lost 5 bases to trimming and J lost 0 bases; unmatched junction nucleotides: 7. CDR1 MDHEN and CDR2 SYDVKM come from the germline V gene. CDR3 coding DNA: TGTGCCAGCAGTATTGACAGGGGGCGAGTCTCTGGAAACACCATATATTTT. Translating it yields CASSIDRGRVSGNTIYF.

V gene TRBV6-1 combines with J gene TRBJ1-1; D unresolved. Trimming took 3 bases from V and 0 from J, leaving 11 bases between them. Germline assignment: CDR1 MNHNS and CDR2 SASEGT. The CDR3 spans 15 residues. CDR3 residues: CASSEHARMNTEAFF. For the CDR3, the DNA is TGTGCCAGCAGTGAGCATGCCAGAATGAACACTGAAGCTTTCTTT.

In DNA, the CDR3 is TGTGCCAGCAGGGAAACAACTAGCTTCAGCGTCGGGGAGCTGTTTTTT. Translation: CASRETTSFSVGELFF. J is TRBJ2-2 and V is TRBV2; perhaps TRBD2 as D (6 bases). The V end lost 6 bases, the J end lost 7 bases, and 21 bases lay between the germline ends. CDR1 is SNHLY, CDR2 FYNNEI, per germline. The CDR3 sequence is 16 residues long.

The CDR3 loop is CASSSGLAGANEQFF. CDR3 DNA: TGTGCCAGCTCATCGGGACTAGCGGGAGCTAATGAGCAGTTCTTC. The chain recombines TRBV18 with TRBJ2-1, with 14 positions matching TRBD2. CDR3 length: 15 residues. Germline V CDR1 and CDR2: KGHSH, LQKENI. V was pared by 5 bases and J by 7 bases, with 4 bases of the junction left unmatched.

This rearrangement joins TRBV30 to TRBJ1-1; D remains unclear. CDR3 length: 14 amino acids. Per the germline V gene, CDR1 is GTSNPN and CDR2 is SVGIG (reference sequence). Trimming removed 2 bases from V and 1 base from J, with 11 bases in between. In nucleotides, the CDR3 is TGTGCCTGGAGTTCGGGTACCTCGAACACTGAAGCTTTCTTT. Encoded protein: CAWSSGTSNTEAFF.

This clone was observed a single time. This chain joins TRBV29-1 and TRBJ2-2, with 11 bases matching TRBD2. The V gene's germline CDR1 is SQVTM and CDR2 ANQGSEA. The trim removed 4 bases at V and 7 bases at J, leaving 8 bases unmatched. CDR3 size: 15 residues. CDR3 amino acids: CSVVPTSGIGGELFF. In DNA form, the CDR3 reads TGCAGCGTTGTGCCGACTAGCGGGATCGGCGGGGAGCTGTTTTTT.

This chain links TRBV6-1 with TRBJ2-7; D gene uncertain. V lost 2 bases and J lost 1, with 9 bases in between. Germline CDR1 and CDR2: MNHNS and SASEGT. The CDR3 extends over 14 amino acids. Here the CDR3 DNA reads TGTGCCAGCAGTGAATTTACAGCTTCCTACGAGCAGTACTTC. Its protein is CASSEFTASYEQYF.

The chain combines TRBV15 with TRBJ1-5; the D gene is possibly TRBD1 (5 bases). V lost 0 bases and J 7 bases, leaving 7 bases between the germline ends. CDR3 length equals 13 residues. Germline V lookup: CDR1 LNHNV, CDR2 YYDKDF (reference sequence). The CDR3 coding sequence is TGTGCCACCAGCAGAGACAGGGCACAGCCCCAGCATTTT. It translates to CATSRDRAQPQHF. Full variable domain (remainder filled in from reference TRBV15 and TRBJ1-5): DAMVIQNPRYQVTQFGKPVTLSCSQTLNHNVMYWYQQKSSQAPKLLFHYYDKDFNNEADTPDNFQSRRPNTSFCFLDIRSPGLGDTAMYLCATSRDRAQPQHFGDGTRLSIL.

J is TRBJ2-1 and V is TRBV7-8; 9 bases agree with TRBD2. Germline V lookup: CDR1 SGHVS, CDR2 FQNEAQ. The CDR3 totals 14 residues. Trimming at V came to 4 bases and at J to 6 bases, leaving 4 bases not matched to a gene. Here the CDR3 reads CASSSTSGLNEQFF. For the CDR3, the DNA is TGTGCCAGCAGCTCAACTAGCGGGCTCAATGAGCAGTTCTTC. The full variable domain, completed using reference TRBV7-8 and TRBJ2-1, is GAGVSQSPRYKVAKRGQDVALRCDPISGHVSLFWYQQALGQGPEFLTYFQNEAQLDKSGLPSDRFFAERPEGSVSTLKIQRTQQEDSAVYLCASSSTSGLNEQFFGPGTRLTVL.